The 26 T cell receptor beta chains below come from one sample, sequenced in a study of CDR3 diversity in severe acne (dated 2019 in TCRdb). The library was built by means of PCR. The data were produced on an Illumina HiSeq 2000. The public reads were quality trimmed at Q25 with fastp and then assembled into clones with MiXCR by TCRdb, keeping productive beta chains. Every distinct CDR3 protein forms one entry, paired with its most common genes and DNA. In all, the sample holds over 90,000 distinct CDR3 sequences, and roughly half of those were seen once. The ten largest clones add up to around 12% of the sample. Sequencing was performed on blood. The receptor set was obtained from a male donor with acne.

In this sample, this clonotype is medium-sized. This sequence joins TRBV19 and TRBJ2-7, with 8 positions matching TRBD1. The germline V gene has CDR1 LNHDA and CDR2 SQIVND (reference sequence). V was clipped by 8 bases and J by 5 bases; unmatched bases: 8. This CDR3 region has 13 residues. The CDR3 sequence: CASPRTGSHEQYF. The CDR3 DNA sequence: TGTGCCAGTCCACGGACAGGGTCCCACGAGCAGTACTTC. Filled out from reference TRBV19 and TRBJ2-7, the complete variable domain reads DGGITQSPKYLFRKEGQNVTLSCEQNLNHDAMYWYRQDPGQGLRLIYYSQIVNDFQKGDIAEGYSVSREKKESFPLTVTSAQKNPTAFYLCASPRTGSHEQYFGPGTRLTVT.

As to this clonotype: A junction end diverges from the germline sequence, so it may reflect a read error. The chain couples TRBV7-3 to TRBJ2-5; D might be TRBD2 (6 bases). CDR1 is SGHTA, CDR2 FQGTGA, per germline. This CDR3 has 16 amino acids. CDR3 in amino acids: CASSLSGRRGEETQYF. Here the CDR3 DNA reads TGTGCCAGCAGCTTATCCGGGAGAAGGGGTGAAGAGACTCAGTACTTC.

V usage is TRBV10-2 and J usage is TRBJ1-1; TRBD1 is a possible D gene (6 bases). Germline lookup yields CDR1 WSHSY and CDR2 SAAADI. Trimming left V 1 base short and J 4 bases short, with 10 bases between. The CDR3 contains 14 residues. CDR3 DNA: TGCGCCAGCAGTGAGTTCAGGGGTGCCACTGAAGCTTTCTTT. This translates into CASSEFRGATEAFF.

CDR3 sequence reads: CASSLAAGMVGQPQHF. The CDR3 DNA reads TGTGCCAGCAGCTTAGCCGCAGGGATGGTAGGTCAGCCCCAGCATTTT. V and J are TRBV11-2 and TRBJ1-5, with D maybe TRBD1 (5 bases). The CDR3 consists of 16 residues. Germline V gene sequence: CDR1 SGHAT, CDR2 FQNNGV. V lost 1 base to trimming and J lost 6 bases, with 16 bases between them.

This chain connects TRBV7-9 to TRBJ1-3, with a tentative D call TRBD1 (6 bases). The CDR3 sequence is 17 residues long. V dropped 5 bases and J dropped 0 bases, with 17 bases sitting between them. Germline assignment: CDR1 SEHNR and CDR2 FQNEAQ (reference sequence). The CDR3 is CASSVLQGTFSGNTIYF. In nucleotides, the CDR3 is TGTGCCAGCAGCGTACTACAGGGCACTTTCTCTGGAAACACCATATATTTT.

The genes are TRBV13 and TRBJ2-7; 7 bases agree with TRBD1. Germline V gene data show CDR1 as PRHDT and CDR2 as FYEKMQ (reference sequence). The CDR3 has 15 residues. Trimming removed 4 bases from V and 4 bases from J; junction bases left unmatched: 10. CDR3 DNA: TGTGCCAGCAGCTCGAGAGAAGGGGGCTTATACGAGCAGTACTTC. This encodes CASSSREGGLYEQYF.

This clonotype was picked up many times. DNA of the CDR3: TGTGCCAGCATCCCGGAGGGGCCGAACAATGAGCAGTTCTTC. Translation gives CASIPEGPNNEQFF. The V call is TRBV12-3 or TRBV12-4, the J call TRBJ2-1; possibly TRBD2 for D (6 bases). Trimming cost V 7 bases and J 5 bases, with 15 bases left between them. The CDR3 contains 14 residues.

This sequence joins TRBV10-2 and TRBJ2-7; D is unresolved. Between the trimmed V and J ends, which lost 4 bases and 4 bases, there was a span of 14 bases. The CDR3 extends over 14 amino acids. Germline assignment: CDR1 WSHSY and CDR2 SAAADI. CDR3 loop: CASSGQRSSYEQYF. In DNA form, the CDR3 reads TGCGCCAGCAGTGGCCAGCGATCATCGTACGAGCAGTACTTC.

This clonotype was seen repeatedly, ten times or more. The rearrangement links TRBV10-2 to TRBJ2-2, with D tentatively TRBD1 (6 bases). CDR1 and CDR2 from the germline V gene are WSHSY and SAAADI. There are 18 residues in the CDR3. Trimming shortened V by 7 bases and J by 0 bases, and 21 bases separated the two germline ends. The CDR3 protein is CASTRRPIRGTNTGELFF. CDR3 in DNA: TGCGCCAGCACACGGAGGCCCATCAGGGGCACGAACACCGGGGAGCTGTTTTTT.

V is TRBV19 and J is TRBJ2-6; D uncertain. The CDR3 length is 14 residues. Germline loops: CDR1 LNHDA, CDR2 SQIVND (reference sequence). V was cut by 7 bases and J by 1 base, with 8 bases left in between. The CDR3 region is CASIPWSGANVLTF. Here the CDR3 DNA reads TGTGCCAGTATCCCCTGGTCTGGGGCCAACGTCCTGACTTTC.

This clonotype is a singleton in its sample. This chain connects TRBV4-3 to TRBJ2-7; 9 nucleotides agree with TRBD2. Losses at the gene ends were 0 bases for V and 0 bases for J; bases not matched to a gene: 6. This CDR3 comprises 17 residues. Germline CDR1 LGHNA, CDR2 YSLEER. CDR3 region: CASSQDAGSGGSYEQYF. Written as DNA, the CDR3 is TGCGCCAGCAGCCAAGATGCCGGTAGCGGGGGCTCCTACGAGCAGTACTTC.

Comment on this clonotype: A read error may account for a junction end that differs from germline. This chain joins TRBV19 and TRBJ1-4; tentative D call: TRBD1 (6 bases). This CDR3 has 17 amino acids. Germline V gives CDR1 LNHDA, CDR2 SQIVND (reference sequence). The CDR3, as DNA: TGTGTCAGTAGAAATGGACAGAGTCGGAGGGATGAGGAAAAACTGTCTTTT. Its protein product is CVSRNGQSRRDEEKLSF.

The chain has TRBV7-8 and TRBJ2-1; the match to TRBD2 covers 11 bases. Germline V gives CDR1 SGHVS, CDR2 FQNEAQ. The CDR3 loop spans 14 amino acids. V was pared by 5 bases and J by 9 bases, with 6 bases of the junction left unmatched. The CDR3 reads CASSPLAGVVEQFF. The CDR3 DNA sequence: TGTGCCAGCAGCCCACTAGCGGGAGTTGTTGAGCAGTTCTTC.

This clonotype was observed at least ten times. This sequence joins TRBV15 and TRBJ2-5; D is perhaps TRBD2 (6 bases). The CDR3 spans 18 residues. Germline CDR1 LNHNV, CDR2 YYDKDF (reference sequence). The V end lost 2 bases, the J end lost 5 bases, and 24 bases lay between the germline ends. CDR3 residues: CATSRPAGVNPVGETQYF. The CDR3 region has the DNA TGTGCCACCAGCAGACCAGCGGGCGTAAACCCCGTGGGGGAGACCCAGTACTTC.

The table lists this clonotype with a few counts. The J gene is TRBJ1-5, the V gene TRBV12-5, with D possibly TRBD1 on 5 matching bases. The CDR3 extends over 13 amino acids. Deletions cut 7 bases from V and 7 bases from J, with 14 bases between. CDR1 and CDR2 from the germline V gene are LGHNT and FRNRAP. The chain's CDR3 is CASAGGVGQPQHF. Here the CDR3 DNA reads TGTGCTAGTGCTGGAGGGGTTGGACAGCCCCAGCATTTT.

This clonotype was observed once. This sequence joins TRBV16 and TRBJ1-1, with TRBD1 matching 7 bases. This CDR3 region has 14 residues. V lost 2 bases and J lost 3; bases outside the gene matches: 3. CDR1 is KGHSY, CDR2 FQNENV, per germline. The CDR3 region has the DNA TGTGCCAGCAGCCAAGATCAGGGGGACACTGAAGCTTTCTTT. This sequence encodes CASSQDQGDTEAFF.

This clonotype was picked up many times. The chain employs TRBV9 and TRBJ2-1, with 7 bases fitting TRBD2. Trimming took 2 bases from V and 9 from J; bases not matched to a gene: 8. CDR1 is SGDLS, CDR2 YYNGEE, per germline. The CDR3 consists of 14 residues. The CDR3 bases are TGTGCCAGCAGCGTGTCGGGGAGGGCCTCTGAGCAGTTCTTC. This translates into CASSVSGRASEQFF.

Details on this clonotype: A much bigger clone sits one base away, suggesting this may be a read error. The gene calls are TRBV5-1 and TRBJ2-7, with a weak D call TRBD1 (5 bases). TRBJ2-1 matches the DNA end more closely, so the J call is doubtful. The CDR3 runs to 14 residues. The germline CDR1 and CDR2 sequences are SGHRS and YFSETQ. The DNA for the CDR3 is TGCGCCAGCAAAAAGGACACCAGCTCCTACGAGCAGTTCTTC. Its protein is CASKKDTSSYEQFF.

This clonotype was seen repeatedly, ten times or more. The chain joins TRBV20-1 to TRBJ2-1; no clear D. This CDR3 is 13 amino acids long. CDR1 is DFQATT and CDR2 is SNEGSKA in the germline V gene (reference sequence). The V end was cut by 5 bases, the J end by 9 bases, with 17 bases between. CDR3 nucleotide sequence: TGCAGTGCTGAAAACAGTGTTTTGGGTGAGCAGTTCTTC. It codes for CSAENSVLGEQFF.

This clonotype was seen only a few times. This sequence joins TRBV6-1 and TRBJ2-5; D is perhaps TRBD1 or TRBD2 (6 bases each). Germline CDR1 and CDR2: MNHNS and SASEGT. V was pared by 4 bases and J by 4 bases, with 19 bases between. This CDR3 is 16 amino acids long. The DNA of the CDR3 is TGTGCCAGCAGTGCACGAGGTACGGGGGCGGCAGAGACCCAGTACTTC. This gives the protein CASSARGTGAAETQYF.

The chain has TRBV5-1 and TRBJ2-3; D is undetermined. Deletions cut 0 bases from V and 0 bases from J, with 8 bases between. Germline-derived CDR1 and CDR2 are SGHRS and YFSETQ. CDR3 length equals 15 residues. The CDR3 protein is CASSLAWSSTDTQYF. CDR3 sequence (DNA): TGCGCCAGCAGCTTGGCCTGGTCTAGCACAGATACGCAGTATTTT.

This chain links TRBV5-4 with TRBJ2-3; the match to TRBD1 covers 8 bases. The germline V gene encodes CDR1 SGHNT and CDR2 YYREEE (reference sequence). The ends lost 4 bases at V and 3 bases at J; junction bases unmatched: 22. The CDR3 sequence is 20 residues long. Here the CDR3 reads CASSPILYDEQGARTDTQYF. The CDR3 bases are TGTGCCAGCAGCCCCATCCTTTATGATGAGCAGGGGGCGAGGACAGATACGCAGTATTTT.

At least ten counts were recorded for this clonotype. The DNA for the CDR3 is TGTGCCAGCAGCTTACACGGAGGGCCAACCTACGAGCAGTACGTC. Translating gives CASSLHGGPTYEQYV. The chain is built from TRBV7-6 and TRBJ2-7; TRBD2 might be the D (6 bases). Deletions cut 2 bases from V and 2 bases from J, with 13 bases between. The CDR3 consists of 15 residues. Per the germline V gene, CDR1 is SGHVS and CDR2 is FNYEAQ.

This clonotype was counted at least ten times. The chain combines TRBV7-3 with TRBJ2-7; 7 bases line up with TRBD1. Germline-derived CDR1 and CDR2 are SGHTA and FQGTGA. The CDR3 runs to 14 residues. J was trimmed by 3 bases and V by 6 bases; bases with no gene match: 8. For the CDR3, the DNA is TGTGCCAGCAGTTCCCGGGACAGATACTACGAGCAGTACTTC. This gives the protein CASSSRDRYYEQYF.

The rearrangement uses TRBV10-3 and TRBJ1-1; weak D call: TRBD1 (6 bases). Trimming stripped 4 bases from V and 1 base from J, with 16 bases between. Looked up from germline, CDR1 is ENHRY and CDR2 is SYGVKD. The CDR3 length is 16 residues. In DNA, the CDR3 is TGTGCCATCAGTGTATCGGTACAGGGATCGAACACTGAAGCTTTCTTT. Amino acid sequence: CAISVSVQGSNTEAFF.

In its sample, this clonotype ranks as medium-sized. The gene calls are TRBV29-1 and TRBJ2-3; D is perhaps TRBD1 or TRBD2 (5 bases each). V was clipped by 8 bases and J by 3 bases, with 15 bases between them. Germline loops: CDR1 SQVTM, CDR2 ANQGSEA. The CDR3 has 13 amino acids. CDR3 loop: CSTLRGVTDTQYF. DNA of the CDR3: TGCAGCACATTAAGAGGGGTAACAGATACGCAGTATTTT.